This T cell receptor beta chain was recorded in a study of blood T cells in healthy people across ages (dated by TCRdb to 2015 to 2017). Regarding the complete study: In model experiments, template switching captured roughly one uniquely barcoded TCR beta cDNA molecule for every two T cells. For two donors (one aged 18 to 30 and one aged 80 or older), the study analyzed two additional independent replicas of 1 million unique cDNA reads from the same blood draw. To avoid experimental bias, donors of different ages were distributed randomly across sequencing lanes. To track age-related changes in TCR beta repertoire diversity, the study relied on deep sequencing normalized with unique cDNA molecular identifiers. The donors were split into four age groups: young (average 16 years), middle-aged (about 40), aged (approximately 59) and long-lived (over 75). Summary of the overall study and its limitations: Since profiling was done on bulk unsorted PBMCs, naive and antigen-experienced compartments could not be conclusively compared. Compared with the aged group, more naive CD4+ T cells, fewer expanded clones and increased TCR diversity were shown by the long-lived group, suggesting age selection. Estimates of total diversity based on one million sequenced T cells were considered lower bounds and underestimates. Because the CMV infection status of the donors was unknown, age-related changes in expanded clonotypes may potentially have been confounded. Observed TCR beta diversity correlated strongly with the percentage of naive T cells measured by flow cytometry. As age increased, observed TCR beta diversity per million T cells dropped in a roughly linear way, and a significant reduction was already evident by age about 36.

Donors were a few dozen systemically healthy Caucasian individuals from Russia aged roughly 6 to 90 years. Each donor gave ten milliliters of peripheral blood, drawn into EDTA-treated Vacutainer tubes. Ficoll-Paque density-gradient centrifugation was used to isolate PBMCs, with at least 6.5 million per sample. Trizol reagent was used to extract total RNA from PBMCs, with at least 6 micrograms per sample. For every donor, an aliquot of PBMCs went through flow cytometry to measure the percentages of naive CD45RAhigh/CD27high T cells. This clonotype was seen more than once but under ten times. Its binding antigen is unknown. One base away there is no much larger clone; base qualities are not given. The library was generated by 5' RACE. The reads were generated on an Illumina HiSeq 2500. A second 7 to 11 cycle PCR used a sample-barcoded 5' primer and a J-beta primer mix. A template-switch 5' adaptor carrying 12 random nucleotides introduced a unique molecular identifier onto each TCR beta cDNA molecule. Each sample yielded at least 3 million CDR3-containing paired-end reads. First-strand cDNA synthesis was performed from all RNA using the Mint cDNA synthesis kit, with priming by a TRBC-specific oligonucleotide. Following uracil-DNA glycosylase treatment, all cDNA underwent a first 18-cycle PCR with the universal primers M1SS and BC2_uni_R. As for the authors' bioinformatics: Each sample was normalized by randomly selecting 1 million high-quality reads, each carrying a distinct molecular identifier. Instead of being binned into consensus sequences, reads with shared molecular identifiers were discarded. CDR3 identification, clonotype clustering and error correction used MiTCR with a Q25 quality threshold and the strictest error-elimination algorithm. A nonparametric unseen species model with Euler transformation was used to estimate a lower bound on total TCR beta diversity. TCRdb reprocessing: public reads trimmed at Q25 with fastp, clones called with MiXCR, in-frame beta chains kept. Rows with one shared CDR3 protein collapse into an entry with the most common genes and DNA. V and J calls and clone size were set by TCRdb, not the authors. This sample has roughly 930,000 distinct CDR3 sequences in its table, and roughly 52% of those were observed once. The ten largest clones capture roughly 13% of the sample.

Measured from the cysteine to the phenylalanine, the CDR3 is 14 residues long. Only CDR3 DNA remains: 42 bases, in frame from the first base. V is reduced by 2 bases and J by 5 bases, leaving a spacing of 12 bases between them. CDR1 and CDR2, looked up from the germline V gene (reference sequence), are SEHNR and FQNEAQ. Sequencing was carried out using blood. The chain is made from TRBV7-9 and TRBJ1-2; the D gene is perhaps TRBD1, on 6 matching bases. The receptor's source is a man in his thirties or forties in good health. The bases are TGTGCCAGCAGCTTACAGGAGAGGGGGTATGGCTACACCTTC. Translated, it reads CASSLQERGYGYTF.